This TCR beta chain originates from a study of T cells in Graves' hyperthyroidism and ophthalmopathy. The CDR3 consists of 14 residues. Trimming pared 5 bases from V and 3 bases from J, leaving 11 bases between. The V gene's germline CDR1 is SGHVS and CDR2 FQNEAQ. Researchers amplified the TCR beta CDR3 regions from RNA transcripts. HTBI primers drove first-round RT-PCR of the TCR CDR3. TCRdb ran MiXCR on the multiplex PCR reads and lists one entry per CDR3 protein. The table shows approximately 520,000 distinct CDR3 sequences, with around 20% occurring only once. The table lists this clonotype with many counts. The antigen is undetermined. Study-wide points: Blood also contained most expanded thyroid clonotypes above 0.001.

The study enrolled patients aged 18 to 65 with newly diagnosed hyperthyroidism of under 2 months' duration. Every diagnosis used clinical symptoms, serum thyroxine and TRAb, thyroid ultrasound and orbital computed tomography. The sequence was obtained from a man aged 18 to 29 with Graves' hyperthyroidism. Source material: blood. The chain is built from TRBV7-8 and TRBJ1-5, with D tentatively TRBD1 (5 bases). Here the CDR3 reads CASSTDRNNQPQHF. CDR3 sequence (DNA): TGTGCCAGCAGCACCGACAGAAACAATCAGCCCCAGCATTTT.